Presented here are 9 T cell receptor beta chains from one specimen sequenced in a study of blood T cells in healthy people across ages. A second PCR of roughly 7 to 11 cycles used a sample-barcoded 5' primer and a J-beta primer mix. TCRdb fed the 5' RACE reads into MiXCR, producing one record per CDR3 protein. The table records some 1 million distinct CDR3 sequences, 45% of them present only once. Material for sequencing was blood. The origin of the receptors is a woman aged 60-70 years in good health.

The chain couples TRBV7-9 to TRBJ2-3, with D unclear. The CDR3 loop spans 14 amino acids. Germline V gives CDR1 SEHNR, CDR2 FQNEAQ (reference sequence). Trimming took off 6 bases at V and 0 bases at J, with 10 bases between the two ends. CDR3 nucleotides: TGTGCCAGCAGTTTCACTTCTAGCACAGATACGCAGTATTTT. This gives the protein CASSFTSSTDTQYF.

The V and J genes are TRBV10-3 and TRBJ2-1; D not resolved. The CDR3 contains 14 residues. CDR1 and CDR2 (germline): ENHRY, SYGVKD. V lost 3 bases to trimming and J lost 0 bases, with 6 bases between them. The CDR3 protein is CAISDGLSYNEQFF. CDR3 DNA: TGTGCCATCAGTGACGGGCTCTCCTACAATGAGCAGTTCTTC.

The genes are TRBV30 and TRBJ2-5; 14 bases line up with TRBD2. V dropped 0 bases and J dropped 11; count of bases not matched to a gene: 8. CDR3 length equals 15 residues. The germline CDR1 and CDR2 sequences are GTSNPN and SVGIG (reference sequence). CDR3 nucleotide sequence: TGTGCCTGGAGTGTACTGGGACTAGCGGGAGTAGAGCAGTACTTC. Translation: CAWSVLGLAGVEQYF.

The chain uses TRBV7-2 and TRBJ2-1; TRBD2 agrees at 12 bases. The length of the CDR3 is 14 residues. From germline, CDR1 is SGHTA and CDR2 FQGNSA. With 2 bases clipped from V and 8 bases from J, the junction kept 1 base outside the gene matches. This CDR3 reads CASSLLAGGYEQFF. The CDR3 nucleotides are TGTGCCAGCAGCTTACTAGCGGGAGGGTATGAGCAGTTCTTC. The full variable domain, in which reference TRBV7-2 and TRBJ2-1 provide the parts outside the CDR3, is GAGVSQSPSNKVTEKGKDVELRCDPISGHTALYWYRQSLGQGLEFLIYFQGNSAPDKSGLPSDRFSAERTGGSVSTLTIQRTQQEDSAVYLCASSLLAGGYEQFFGPGTRLTVL.

The rearrangement uses TRBV6-1 and TRBJ1-1, with TRBD1 as a possible D gene (6 bases). With 8 bases removed from V and 1 base from J, the gap between germline ends came to 14 bases. The germline V gene encodes CDR1 MNHNS and CDR2 SASEGT. The CDR3 totals 14 residues. DNA for the CDR3: TGTGCCAGCCTCCCGCCGGGGGCGAACACTGAAGCTTTCTTT. Protein: CASLPPGANTEAFF.

This sequence joins TRBV4-1 and TRBJ2-7; D not certain. This CDR3 has 16 amino acids. Germline lookup yields CDR1 MGHRA and CDR2 YSYEKL. Deletions cut 1 base from V and 2 bases from J, with 15 bases between. The CDR3 sequence: CASSQVGRVRPYEQYF. The CDR3 bases are TGCGCCAGCAGCCAAGTGGGAAGAGTACGCCCCTACGAGCAGTACTTC.

The DNA of the CDR3 is TGCAGCGTTGGTTGGAGGGGAGGCGACTACGAGCAGTACTTC. Translating gives CSVGWRGGDYEQYF. The chain has TRBV29-1 and TRBJ2-7, with D possibly being TRBD2 (6 bases). Trimming cost V 4 bases and J 3 bases, with 16 bases left between them. Germline V lookup: CDR1 SQVTM, CDR2 ANQGSEA. CDR3 size: 14 residues.

The V call is TRBV10-3, the J call TRBJ2-7; no firm D call. The CDR3 sequence is 13 residues long. Germline V gene lookup returns CDR1 ENHRY and CDR2 SYGVKD. Trimming cost V 5 bases and J 1 base, with 9 bases left between them. This chain's CDR3 is CAISLAPSYEQYF. In DNA form, the CDR3 reads TGTGCCATCAGTCTTGCGCCTTCCTACGAGCAGTACTTC.

This chain joins TRBV2 and TRBJ2-5; TRBD2 matches 13 bases. The V segment lost 1 base and the J segment 5 bases; nucleotides outside the gene matches: 1. CDR1 and CDR2 from the germline V gene are SNHLY and FYNNEI. This CDR3 is 15 amino acids long. CDR3 DNA sequence: TGTGCCAGCAGTGAAGAGGGACTAGCGGGGGAGACCCAGTACTTC. It encodes CASSEEGLAGETQYF. Together with reference TRBV2 and TRBJ2-5, the CDR3 gives the full variable domain: EPEVTQTPSHQVTQMGQEVILRCVPISNHLYFYWYRQILGQKVEFLVSFYNNEISEKSEIFDDQFSVERPDGSNFTLKIRSTKLEDSAMYFCASSEEGLAGETQYFGPGTRLLVL.